The present TCR beta chain was sequenced within a study of OX40 agonist ivuxolimab in advanced cancers. Background on the study: The study treated patients with ivuxolimab, an agonistic anti-OX40 (CD134) antibody.

Study-level points and caveats: It was also the case that some nonresponders had low normalized T-cell clonal expansion.

Systemic immunosuppression or a history of autoimmune disease excluded patients. To note about this clone: Its antigen is currently unknown. Other DNA sequences in the same sample also yield this CDR3.

Sequenced by immunoSEQ multiplex PCR; TCRdb stores in-frame clones only, minus some. The profile shows around 80,000 clones, over 80% of them singletons. J was trimmed by 5 bases and V by 4 bases; bases with no gene match: 4. The germline CDR1 and CDR2 sequences are MNHNS and SASEGT. The CDR3 covers 14 residues. The chain couples TRBV6-1 to TRBJ2-5; TRBD1 matches at 10 bases. This receptor was identified in an adult with an advanced solid tumor such as melanoma, head and neck, liver or kidney cancer. The starting material was CD4+ or CD8+ T cells sorted from blood, obtained in a trial of the OX40 agonist ivuxolimab. The CDR3 nucleotides read TGTGCCAGCAGTGTGGACAGGGGGTGGGAGACCCAGTACTTC. As protein: CASSVDRGWETQYF.